This TCR beta chain was observed in a study of T-cell memory formation after mild COVID-19. Study-wide context: TCR clusters were mostly confined to one donor each. General observations from the study: Clones from the second wave (peaking day 37) had unconfirmed SARS-CoV-2 specificity. Shrinking CD4+ clones were chiefly CM and EM; CD8+ ones were chiefly EMRA.

On this clonotype itself: Its specificity is not known.

The CDR3 runs to 14 residues. V dropped 2 bases and J dropped 5 bases, with 7 bases sitting between them. Germline CDR1 is MNHNY and CDR2 is SVGAGI (reference sequence). TCRdb ran MiXCR on the 5' RACE reads and lists one entry per CDR3 protein. Seen here are about 470,000 distinct CDR3 sequences, 20% to 25% observed once, and the top ten hold about 12%. The specimen sequenced was PBMCs or a T cell subset sorted from them (not recorded which). V and J are TRBV6-6 and TRBJ1-6; a possible D gene is TRBD1 (5 bases). The origin of this receptor is an adult woman who had mild COVID-19 (a few samples of this study predate the infection). Cell type and time point are not known. The CDR3 sequence is CASSYAGDNSPLHF. The CDR3 DNA is TGTGCCAGCAGTTACGCGGGGGATAATTCACCCCTCCACTTT.